This T cell receptor (beta chain) stems from a study of shared clonotypes between healthy human individuals. The assay was immunoSEQ multiplex PCR, and TCRdb's table has in-frame clones only and misses some. The repertoire holds 1,500,000 or so clones, about 96% seen once, with roughly 1.2% in the top ten. The CDR3 runs 14 residues. Germline V gene lookup returns CDR1 SGHDT and CDR2 YYEEEE. With V trimmed by 4 bases and J by 5 bases, 5 bases remained unmatched. The sequenced sample consisted of naive CD4+ T cells sorted from blood. As to subset: CD45RA+ positively selected. The clonotype originates from a man aged 25-45 years in good health. The chain carries TRBV5-6 and TRBJ1-1; TRBD1 matches 10 bases. The CDR3 region has the DNA TGTGCCAGCAGCCAGACAGGGGGCGGAACTGAAGCTTTCTTT. This translates into CASSQTGGGTEAFF.